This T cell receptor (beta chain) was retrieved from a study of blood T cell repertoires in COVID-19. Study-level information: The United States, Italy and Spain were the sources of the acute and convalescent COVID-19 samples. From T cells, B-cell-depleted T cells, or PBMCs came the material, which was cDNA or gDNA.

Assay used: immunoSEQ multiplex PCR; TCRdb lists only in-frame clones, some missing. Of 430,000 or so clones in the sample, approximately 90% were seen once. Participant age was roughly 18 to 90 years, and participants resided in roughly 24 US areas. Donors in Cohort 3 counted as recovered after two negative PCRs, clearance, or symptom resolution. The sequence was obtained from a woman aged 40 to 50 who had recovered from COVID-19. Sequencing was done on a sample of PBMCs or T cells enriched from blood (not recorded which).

The CDR3 reads CATSRPGLGQGAYEQYF. CDR3 coding DNA: TGTGCCACCAGCAGACCAGGGCTGGGACAGGGGGCCTACGAGCAGTACTTC. The chain uses TRBV15 and TRBJ2-7; 11 bases line up with TRBD1. CDR1 LNHNV and CDR2 YYDKDF come from the germline V gene (reference sequence). V shed 2 bases, J shed 2 bases, and the junction held 8 bases outside the gene matches. This CDR3 comprises 17 residues.